These 20 T cell receptor beta chains share one sample of origin, sequenced in a study of molecular identifiers for immune sequencing clone quantification. Via MiXCR, TCRdb re-called the PCR reads, giving one row per CDR3 protein. The table shows over 85,000 distinct CDR3 sequences, with less than 35% occurring only once. The sample consisted of naive CD8+ T cells from blood, with Jurkat cell RNA spiked in. Subset defined: FACS-sorted CD8+CD4-CCR7+CD45RA+ naive T cells. The receptor source for this set is a human donor in good health. Some libraries in this study had Jurkat cell RNA spiked in.

The gene calls are TRBV7-9 and TRBJ2-7; D gene uncertain. In germline, CDR1 is SEHNR, CDR2 FQNEAQ (reference sequence). V lost 5 bases, J lost 6 bases, and 17 bases lay in between. The length of the CDR3 is 14 residues. As DNA, the CDR3 is TGTGCCAGCAGCCTCCCGGATACTTTTTTCGAGCAGTACTTC. Protein sequence: CASSLPDTFFEQYF.

This clonotype was counted a few times. The gene calls are TRBV9 and TRBJ2-2; D may be TRBD1 or TRBD2 (6 bases each). The CDR3 totals 14 residues. V lost 5 bases and J 3 bases, leaving 11 bases between the germline ends. Germline CDR1 reads SGDLS; CDR2 reads YYNGEE. CDR3 DNA sequence: TGTGCCAGCAGTGGAGGGGGGTACACCGGGGAGCTGTTTTTT. Translated: CASSGGGYTGELFF.

As for this clonotype: One junction end does not reproduce the germline sequence, and a read error may be involved. The J gene is TRBJ1-1, the V gene TRBV2; no reliable D call. Germline lookup yields CDR1 SNHLY and CDR2 FYNNEI. This CDR3 has 11 residues. CDR3 residues: CASHAGTGAFF. Written as DNA, the CDR3 is TGTGCCAGCCACGCCGGAACTGGAGCTTTCTTT.

On this clonotype: A single base separates this from a much larger clone, so it may be a read error. CDR3: CASSPGGVEAQYF. Here the CDR3 DNA reads TGTGCCAGCTCCCCTGGGGGGGTGGAGGCCCAGTACTTC. The chain joins TRBV2 to TRBJ2-5; TRBD2 matches 7 bases. Losses at the gene ends were 8 bases for V and 9 bases for J; bases not matched to a gene: 12. The germline V gene has CDR1 SNHLY and CDR2 FYNNEI. The CDR3 spans 13 residues.

The chain carries TRBV6-2 or TRBV6-3 and TRBJ2-3, with 14 bases identical to TRBD2. Germline CDR1 MNHEY, CDR2 SVGEGT. The CDR3 covers 16 residues. V trimming: 5 bases; J trimming: 5 bases; junction bases outside the gene matches: 6. This CDR3 reads CASSLTSGRALDTQYF. In DNA, the CDR3 is TGTGCCAGCAGTCTGACTAGCGGGAGGGCCTTAGATACGCAGTATTTT.

This clonotype was seen a handful of times. This chain uses TRBV7-6 with TRBJ2-3, with 9 bases that match TRBD2. Per germline, CDR1 SGHVS and CDR2 FNYEAQ. V shed 3 bases and J 3 bases; nucleotides not matched to a gene: 7. This CDR3 is 16 amino acids long. The CDR3 region has the DNA TGTGCCAGCAGCTTCTATGGTAGCGGGAGTACAGATACGCAGTATTTT. Translating gives CASSFYGSGSTDTQYF.

Remarks on this clonotype: This may come from a read error, since a much larger clone is one base off. The rearrangement links TRBV28 to TRBJ2-7; D unresolved. The germline V gene encodes CDR1 MDHEN and CDR2 SYDVKM. This CDR3 is built from 11 residues. CDR3 protein: CVSSTYYEQYF. The CDR3 region has the DNA TGTGTCAGCAGTACTTACTACGAGCAGTACTTC. The entire variable domain, with the rest obtained from reference TRBV28 and TRBJ2-7, is as follows: DVKVTQSSRYLVKRTGEKVFLECVQDMDHENMFWYRQDPGLGLRLIYFSYDVKMKEKGDIPEGYSVSREKKERFSLILESASTNQTSMYLCVSSTYYEQYFGPGTRLTVT.

This clonotype came up a few times. This chain uses TRBV19 with TRBJ2-2; no clear D gene. Trimming cost V 5 bases and J 2 bases, with 6 bases left between them. Germline V lookup: CDR1 LNHDA, CDR2 SQIVND (reference sequence). The CDR3 is 13 residues long. CDR3 bases: TGTGCCAGTAGTCTTGATAACACCGGGGAGCTGTTTTTT. Amino acid sequence: CASSLDNTGELFF.

The rearrangement uses TRBV4-3 and TRBJ1-2; tentative D call: TRBD1 (6 bases). V lost 4 bases, J lost 2 bases, and 11 bases lay in between. The CDR3 consists of 14 residues. Per germline, CDR1 LGHNA and CDR2 YSLEER. Here the CDR3 reads CASSPGQLNYGYTF. DNA for the CDR3: TGCGCCAGCAGCCCAGGACAGCTAAACTATGGCTACACCTTC.

Note on this clonotype: Being one base from a much bigger clone, this may be a read error. The V gene is TRBV28, the J gene TRBJ2-7; no clear D. The CDR3 totals 14 residues. Germline CDR1 is MDHEN and CDR2 is SYDVKM. The CDR3: CASGLGGAWYEQYF. The CDR3 coding sequence is TGTGCCAGCGGTTTAGGCGGCGCCTGGTACGAGCAGTACTTC.

A remark on this clonotype: One end of the junction fails to match germline, which may point to a read error. V usage is TRBV7-2 and J usage is TRBJ2-6, with D possibly being TRBD2 (6 bases). The CDR3 covers 19 residues. Germline CDR1 reads SGHTA; CDR2 reads FQGNSA. The CDR3 region is CACSLAWGESYSGANVLTF. CDR3 coding DNA: TGTGCCTGCAGCTTAGCTTGGGGGGAGTCCTACTCTGGGGCCAACGTCCTGACTTTC.

As to this clonotype: Since a much larger clone is just one base distant, this may be a read error. V and J are TRBV20-1 and TRBJ1-5; D is uncertain. CDR1 DFQATT and CDR2 SNEGSKA come from the germline V gene (reference sequence). The CDR3 spans 14 residues. Trimming stripped 0 bases from V and 4 bases from J, with 10 bases between. The CDR3 DNA is TGCAGTGCTAGAGATCAGGTCTTGAATCAGCCCCAGCATTTT. Its protein is CSARDQVLNQPQHF.

This chain uses TRBV28 with TRBJ1-5; weak D call: TRBD1 (6 bases). The V end was cut by 5 bases, the J end by 6 bases, with 14 bases between. Germline assignment: CDR1 MDHEN and CDR2 SYDVKM. This CDR3 is 14 amino acids long. The CDR3 reads CASSTKTGLQPQHF. CDR3 nucleotides: TGTGCCAGCAGTACGAAGACAGGCCTTCAGCCCCAGCATTTT.

The chain employs TRBV9 and TRBJ2-3; a possible D gene is TRBD1 (5 bases). Trimming removed 4 bases from V and 8 bases from J, with 11 bases in between. CDR3 length equals 12 residues. Per the germline V gene, CDR1 is SGDLS and CDR2 is YYNGEE. The CDR3 spells CASSPRQRTQYF. As DNA, the CDR3 is TGTGCCAGCAGCCCACGACAGCGTACGCAGTATTTT. Looking up the rest from reference TRBV9 and TRBJ2-3 gives the full variable domain: DSGVTQTPKHLITATGQRVTLRCSPRSGDLSVYWYQQSLDQGLQFLIQYYNGEERAKGNILERFSAQQFPDLHSELNLSSLELGDSALYFCASSPRQRTQYFGPGTRLTVL.

V and J are TRBV12-3 or TRBV12-4 and TRBJ2-5, with D perhaps being TRBD1 or TRBD2 (5 bases each). With 6 bases removed from V and 3 bases from J, the gap between germline ends came to 23 bases. This CDR3 comprises 17 residues. CDR3 sequence reads: CASSAFLRGEAKETQYF. The CDR3 nucleotides read TGTGCCAGCAGCGCTTTCCTAAGGGGAGAGGCAAAAGAGACCCAGTACTTC.

This clonotype was picked up one time. The gene calls are TRBV5-3 and TRBJ1-4; possible D gene TRBD1, 6 bases. TRBV5-3 is placed among ORFs of uncertain function. There are 15 residues in the CDR3. V was clipped by 8 bases and J by 2 bases, with 16 bases between them. CDR3 DNA: TGTGCCAGCAGCCCTTCAGGGGCGACTAATGAAAAACTGTTTTTT. Its protein product is CASSPSGATNEKLFF.

The count of this clonotype is one. Given the absence of the conserved phenylalanine or tryptophan at the CDR3 end, a read error is likely. The chain combines TRBV20-1 with TRBJ2-3; D is perhaps TRBD1 (6 bases). The CDR3 is 15 residues long. Germline V lookup: CDR1 DFQATT, CDR2 SNEGSKA (reference sequence). The CDR3 is CSAVTGTPRTETQYY. CDR3 sequence (DNA): TGCAGTGCTGTGACCGGGACCCCCAGGACAGAAACGCAGTATTAT.

This clonotype was detected a few times. The chain joins TRBV13 to TRBJ2-7, with 7 bases lining up with TRBD2. J was trimmed by 6 bases and V by 7 bases; bases with no gene match: 12. Germline CDR1 and CDR2: PRHDT and FYEKMQ (reference sequence). The CDR3 has 14 residues. The CDR3, as DNA: TGTGCCAGCACACTCGGAACGGGGGGACCCGAGCAGTACTTC. Translation: CASTLGTGGPEQYF.

This clonotype was counted once. This may stem from a read error, because a much larger clone lies one nucleotide away. V and J are TRBV7-6 and TRBJ1-1; D is uncertain. The CDR3 is 13 amino acids. Germline CDR1 and CDR2: SGHVS and FNYEAQ. This chain's CDR3 is CASSLFSGTDAFF. The CDR3 region has the DNA TGTGCCAGCAGCTTATTTTCCGGAACTGACGCTTTCTTT.

This clonotype was picked up a small number of times. The rearrangement uses TRBV20-1 and TRBJ2-1, with 7 bases fitting TRBD1. The CDR3 length is 14 residues. Germline trimming cut 1 base from V and 0 bases from J; bases unmatched to any gene: 0. CDR1 and CDR2 from the germline V gene are DFQATT and SNEGSKA (reference sequence). CDR3 residues: CSARGDSSYNEQFF. In DNA form, the CDR3 reads TGCAGTGCTAGAGGGGACAGCTCCTACAATGAGCAGTTCTTC.